A selection of T cell receptor beta chains follows, all from one sample in a study of human T cells and chemical hapten exposure. TCRdb re-analysed the RACE reads in MiXCR, keeping a single row per CDR3 protein. The sample holds 100,000 to 120,000 distinct CDR3 sequences, under 40% seen once. Specimen: whole blood, collected in connection with sensitization to the hapten diphenylcyclopropenone (DPC). The receptors were sampled from a man in his forties with alopecia areata. Some clones in this sample may be carry-over from other donors' samples. Each CDR3 is given with its conserved first and last residue. The D gene is left open where the match is weak. Clone size is stated in some rows and not others, as once, few, many or a class when expanded.

size: .
V: TRBV29-1
J: TRBJ2-3
D: .
CDR3: CSVERVTVTDTQYF
DNA: TGCAGCGTTGAGAGGGTCACAGTCACAGATACGCAGTATTTT

size: .
V: TRBV6-4
J: TRBJ2-2
D: TRBD2
CDR3: CASSQTSGRTGELFF
DNA: TGTGCCAGCAGTCAAACTAGCGGGCGTACCGGGGAGCTGTTTTTT

size: few
V: TRBV18
J: TRBJ1-6
D: .
CDR3: CASSYEPLWHGVNSPLHF
DNA: TGTGCCAGCTCGTACGAACCTCTCTGGCACGGGGTTAATTCACCCCTCCACTTT

size: .
V: TRBV20-1
J: TRBJ1-1
D: .
CDR3: CSAREANTEAFF
DNA: TGCAGTGCTAGGGAGGCGAACACTGAAGCTTTCTTT

size: few
V: TRBV24-1
J: TRBJ2-2
D: .
CDR3: CATSDHLRAPNTGELFF
DNA: TGTGCCACCAGTGACCACCTCCGGGCCCCGAACACCGGGGAGCTGTTTTTT

size: few
V: TRBV27
J: TRBJ1-6
D: TRBD1
CDR3: CASRKTGYNSPLHF
DNA: TGTGCCAGCAGAAAGACAGGGTATAATTCACCCCTCCACTTT

size: .
V: TRBV29-1
J: TRBJ1-5
D: .
CDR3: CSVAVVEDQPQHF
DNA: TGCAGCGTTGCGGTTGTCGAGGATCAGCCCCAGCATTTT

size: .
V: TRBV20-1
J: TRBJ1-1
D: TRBD1
CDR3: CSAGQVLNTEAFF
DNA: TGCAGTGCTGGACAGGTTTTGAACACTGAAGCTTTCTTT

size: few
V: TRBV15
J: TRBJ2-3
D: TRBD1
CDR3: CATSGRQGTSTDTQYF
DNA: TGTGCCACCAGCGGCAGACAGGGCACCTCCACAGATACGCAGTATTTT

size: .
V: TRBV6-5
J: TRBJ2-5
D: .
CDR3: CASTKSGSQETQYF
DNA: TGTGCCAGCACCAAGTCTGGGAGCCAAGAGACCCAGTACTTC

size: few
V: TRBV5-1
J: TRBJ2-2
D: .
CDR3: CASSLEGNPNTGELFF
DNA: TGCGCCAGCAGCTTGGAAGGGAACCCGAACACCGGGGAGCTGTTTTTT

size: few
V: TRBV3-1
J: TRBJ2-3
D: .
CDR3: CASSRGTAQYF
DNA: TGTGCCAGCAGCCGCGGGACAGCGCAGTATTTT

size: .
V: TRBV28
J: TRBJ1-5
D: TRBD1
CDR3: CASSLMGQGNQPQHF
DNA: TGTGCCAGCAGTTTAATGGGACAGGGCAATCAGCCCCAGCATTTT

size: .
V: TRBV28
J: TRBJ2-7
D: .
CDR3: CASSPAGVGYEQYF
DNA: TGTGCCAGCAGCCCCGCAGGGGTAGGTTACGAGCAGTACTTC

size: many
V: TRBV6-5
J: TRBJ2-5
D: .
CDR3: CASSPGPGETQYF
DNA: TGTGCCAGCAGCCCCGGACCCGGAGAGACCCAGTACTTC

size: .
V: TRBV20-1
J: TRBJ1-2
D: .
CDR3: CSATPLGRENYGYTF
DNA: TGCAGTGCTACCCCTCTAGGCAGGGAGAACTATGGCTACACCTTC

size: few
V: TRBV6-6
J: TRBJ2-5
D: TRBD1
CDR3: CASWDRRNQETQYF
DNA: TGTGCCAGCTGGGACAGGAGAAACCAAGAGACCCAGTACTTC

size: .
V: TRBV7-9
J: TRBJ2-1
D: TRBD2
CDR3: CASSLGVSGKEQFF
DNA: TGTGCCAGCAGCTTAGGCGTCAGCGGGAAAGAGCAGTTCTTC

size: .
V: TRBV6-1
J: TRBJ1-1
D: .
CDR3: CASTGQWGRPEAFF
DNA: TGTGCCAGCACAGGACAGTGGGGGAGGCCTGAAGCTTTCTTT

size: .
V: TRBV6-5
J: TRBJ1-1
D: .
CDR3: CASSLRSNMNTEAFF
DNA: TGTGCCAGCAGTTTGCGAAGTAACATGAACACTGAAGCTTTCTTT

size: .
V: TRBV9
J: TRBJ2-3
D: .
CDR3: CASGVAGGTDTQYF
DNA: TGTGCCTCAGGGGTAGCGGGCGGCACAGATACGCAGTATTTT

size: .
V: TRBV2
J: TRBJ2-3
D: .
CDR3: CASSDWAIPDTQYF
DNA: TGTGCCAGCAGTGACTGGGCCATCCCAGATACGCAGTATTTT

size: .
V: TRBV5-1
J: TRBJ2-7
D: .
CDR3: CASSRVYEQYF
DNA: TGCGCCAGCAGTCGCGTCTACGAGCAGTACTTC

size: few
V: TRBV7-6
J: TRBJ1-6
D: .
CDR3: CASSSLEGLGNSPLHF
DNA: TGTGCCAGCAGCTCCTTGGAGGGACTGGGGAATTCACCCCTCCACTTT

size: .
V: TRBV24-1
J: TRBJ2-6
D: .
CDR3: CATSDLGQPDGANVLTF
DNA: TGTGCCACCAGTGATTTAGGGCAGCCCGACGGGGCCAACGTCCTGACTTTC

size: .
V: TRBV28
J: TRBJ2-1
D: TRBD2
CDR3: CASSSWTSGSSNEQFF
DNA: TGTGCCAGCAGTTCCTGGACTAGCGGGAGTTCCAATGAGCAGTTCTTC

size: .
V: TRBV6-2/TRBV6-3
J: TRBJ2-3
D: TRBD2
CDR3: CASSYGTGGPDTQYF
DNA: TGTGCCAGCAGTTACGGAACGGGAGGTCCAGATACGCAGTATTTT

size: .
V: TRBV6-5
J: TRBJ2-6
D: .
CDR3: CASRLAPGANVLTF
DNA: TGTGCCAGCAGGCTAGCCCCTGGGGCCAACGTCCTGACTTTC

size: few
V: TRBV10-3
J: TRBJ2-5
D: .
CDR3: CAISAGTSQETQYF
DNA: TGTGCCATCAGCGCCGGGACAAGCCAAGAGACCCAGTACTTC

size: .
V: TRBV7-2
J: TRBJ2-6
D: .
CDR3: CASSPPSGANVLTF
DNA: TGTGCCAGCAGCCCACCCTCTGGGGCCAACGTCCTGACTTTC

size: few
V: TRBV6-2/TRBV6-3
J: TRBJ2-3
D: .
CDR3: CASRRDNTDTQYF
DNA: TGTGCCAGCAGACGGGACAACACAGATACGCAGTATTTT